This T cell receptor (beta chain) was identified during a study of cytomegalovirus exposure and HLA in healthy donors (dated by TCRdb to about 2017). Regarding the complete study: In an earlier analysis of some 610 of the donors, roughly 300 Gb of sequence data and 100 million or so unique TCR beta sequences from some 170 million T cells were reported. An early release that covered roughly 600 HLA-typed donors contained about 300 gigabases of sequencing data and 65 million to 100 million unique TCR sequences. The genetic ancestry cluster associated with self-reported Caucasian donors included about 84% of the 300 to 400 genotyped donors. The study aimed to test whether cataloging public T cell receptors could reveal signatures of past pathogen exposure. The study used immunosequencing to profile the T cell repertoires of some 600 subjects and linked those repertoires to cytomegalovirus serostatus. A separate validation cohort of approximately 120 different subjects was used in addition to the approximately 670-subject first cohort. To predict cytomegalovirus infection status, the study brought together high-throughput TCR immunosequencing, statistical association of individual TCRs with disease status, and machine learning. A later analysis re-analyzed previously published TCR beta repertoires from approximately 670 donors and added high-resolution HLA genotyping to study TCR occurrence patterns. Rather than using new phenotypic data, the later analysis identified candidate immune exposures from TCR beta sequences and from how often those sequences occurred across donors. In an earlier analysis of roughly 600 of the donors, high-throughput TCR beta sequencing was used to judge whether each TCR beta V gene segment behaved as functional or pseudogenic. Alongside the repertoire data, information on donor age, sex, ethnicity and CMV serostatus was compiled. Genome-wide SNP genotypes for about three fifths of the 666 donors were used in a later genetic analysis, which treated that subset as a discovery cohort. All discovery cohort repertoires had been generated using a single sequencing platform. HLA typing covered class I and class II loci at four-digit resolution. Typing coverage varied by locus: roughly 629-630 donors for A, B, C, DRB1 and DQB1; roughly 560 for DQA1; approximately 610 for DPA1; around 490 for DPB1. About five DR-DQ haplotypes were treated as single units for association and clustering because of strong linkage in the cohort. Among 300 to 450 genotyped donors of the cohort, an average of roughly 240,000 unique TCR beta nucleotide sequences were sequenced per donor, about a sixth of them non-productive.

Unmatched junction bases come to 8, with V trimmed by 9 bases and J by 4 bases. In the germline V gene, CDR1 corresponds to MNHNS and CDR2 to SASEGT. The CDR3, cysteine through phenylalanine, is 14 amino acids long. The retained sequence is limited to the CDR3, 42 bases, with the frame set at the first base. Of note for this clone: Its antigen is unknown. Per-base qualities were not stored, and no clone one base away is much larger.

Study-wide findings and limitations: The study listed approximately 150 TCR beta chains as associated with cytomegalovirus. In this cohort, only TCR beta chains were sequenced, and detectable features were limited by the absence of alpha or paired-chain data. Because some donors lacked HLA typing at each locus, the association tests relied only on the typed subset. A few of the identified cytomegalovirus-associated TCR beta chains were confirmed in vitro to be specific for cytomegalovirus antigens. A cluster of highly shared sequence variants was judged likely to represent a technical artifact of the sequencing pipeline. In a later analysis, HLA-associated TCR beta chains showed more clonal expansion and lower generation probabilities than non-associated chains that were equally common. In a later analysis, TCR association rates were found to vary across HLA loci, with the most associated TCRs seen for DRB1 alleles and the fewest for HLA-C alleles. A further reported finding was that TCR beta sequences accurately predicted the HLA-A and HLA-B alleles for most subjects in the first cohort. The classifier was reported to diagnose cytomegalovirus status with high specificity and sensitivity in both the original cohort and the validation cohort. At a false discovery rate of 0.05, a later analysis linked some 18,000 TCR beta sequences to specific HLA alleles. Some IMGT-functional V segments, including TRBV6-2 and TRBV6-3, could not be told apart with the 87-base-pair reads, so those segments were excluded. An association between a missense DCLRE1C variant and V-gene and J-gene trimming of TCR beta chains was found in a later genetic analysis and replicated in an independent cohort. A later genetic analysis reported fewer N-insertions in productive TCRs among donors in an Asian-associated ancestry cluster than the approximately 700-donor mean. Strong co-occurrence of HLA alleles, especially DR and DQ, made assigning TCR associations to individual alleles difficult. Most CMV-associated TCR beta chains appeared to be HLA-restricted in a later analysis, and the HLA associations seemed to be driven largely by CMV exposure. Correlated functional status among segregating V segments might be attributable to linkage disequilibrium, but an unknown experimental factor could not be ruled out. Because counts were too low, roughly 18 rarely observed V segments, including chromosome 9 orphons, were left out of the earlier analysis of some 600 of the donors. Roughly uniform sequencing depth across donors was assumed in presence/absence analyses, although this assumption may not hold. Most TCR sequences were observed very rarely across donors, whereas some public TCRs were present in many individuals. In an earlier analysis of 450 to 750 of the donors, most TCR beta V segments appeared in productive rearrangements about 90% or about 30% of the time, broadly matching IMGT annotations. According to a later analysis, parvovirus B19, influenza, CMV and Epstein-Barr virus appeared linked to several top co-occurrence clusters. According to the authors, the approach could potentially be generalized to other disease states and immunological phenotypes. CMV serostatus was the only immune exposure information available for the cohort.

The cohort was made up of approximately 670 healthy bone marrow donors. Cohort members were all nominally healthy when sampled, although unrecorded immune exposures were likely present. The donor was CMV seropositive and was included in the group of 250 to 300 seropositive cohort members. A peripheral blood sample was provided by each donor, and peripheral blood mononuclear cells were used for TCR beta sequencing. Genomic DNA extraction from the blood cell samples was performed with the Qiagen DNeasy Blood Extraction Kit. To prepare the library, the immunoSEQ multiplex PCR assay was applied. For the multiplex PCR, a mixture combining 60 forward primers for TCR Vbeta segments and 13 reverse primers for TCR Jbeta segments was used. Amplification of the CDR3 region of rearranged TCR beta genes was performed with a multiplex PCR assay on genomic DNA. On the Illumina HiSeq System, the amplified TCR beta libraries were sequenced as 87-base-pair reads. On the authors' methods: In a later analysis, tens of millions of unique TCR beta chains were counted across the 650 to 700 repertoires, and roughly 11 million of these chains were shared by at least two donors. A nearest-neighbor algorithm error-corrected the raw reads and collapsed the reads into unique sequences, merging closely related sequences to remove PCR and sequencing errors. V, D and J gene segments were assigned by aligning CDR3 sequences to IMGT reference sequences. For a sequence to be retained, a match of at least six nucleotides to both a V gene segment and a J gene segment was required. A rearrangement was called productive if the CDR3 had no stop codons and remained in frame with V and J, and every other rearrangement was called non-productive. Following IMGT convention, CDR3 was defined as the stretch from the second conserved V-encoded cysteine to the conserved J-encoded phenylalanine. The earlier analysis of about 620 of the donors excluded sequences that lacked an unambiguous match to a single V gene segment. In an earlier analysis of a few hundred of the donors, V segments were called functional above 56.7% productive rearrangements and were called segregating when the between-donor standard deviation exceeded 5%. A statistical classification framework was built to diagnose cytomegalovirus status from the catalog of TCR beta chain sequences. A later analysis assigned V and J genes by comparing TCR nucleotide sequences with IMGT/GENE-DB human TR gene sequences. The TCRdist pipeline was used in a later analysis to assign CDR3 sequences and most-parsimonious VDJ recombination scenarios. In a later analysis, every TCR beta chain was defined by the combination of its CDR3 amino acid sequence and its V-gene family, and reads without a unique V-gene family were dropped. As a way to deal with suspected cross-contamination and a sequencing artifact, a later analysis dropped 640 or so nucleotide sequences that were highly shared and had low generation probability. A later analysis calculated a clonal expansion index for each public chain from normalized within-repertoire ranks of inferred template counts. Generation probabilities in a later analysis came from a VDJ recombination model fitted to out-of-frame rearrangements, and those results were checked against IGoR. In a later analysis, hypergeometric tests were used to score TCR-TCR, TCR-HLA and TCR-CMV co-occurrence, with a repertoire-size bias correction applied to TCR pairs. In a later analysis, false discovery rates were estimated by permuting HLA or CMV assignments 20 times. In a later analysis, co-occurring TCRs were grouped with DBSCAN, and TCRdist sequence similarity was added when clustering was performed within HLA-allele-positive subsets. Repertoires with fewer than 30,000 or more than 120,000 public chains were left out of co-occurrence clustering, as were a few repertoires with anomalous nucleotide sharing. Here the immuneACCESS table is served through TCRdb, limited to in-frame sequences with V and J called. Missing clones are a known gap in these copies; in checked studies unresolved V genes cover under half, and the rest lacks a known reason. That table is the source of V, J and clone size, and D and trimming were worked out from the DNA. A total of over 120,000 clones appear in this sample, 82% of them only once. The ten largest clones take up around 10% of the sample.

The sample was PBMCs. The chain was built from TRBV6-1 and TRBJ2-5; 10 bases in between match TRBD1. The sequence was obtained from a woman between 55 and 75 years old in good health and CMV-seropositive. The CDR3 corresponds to CASLWDRGGETQYF. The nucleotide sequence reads TGTGCCAGTTTGTGGGACAGGGGAGGAGAGACCCAGTACTTC.